This T cell receptor (beta chain) was recovered during a study of tumor-infiltrating lymphocytes in primary liver carcinoma. Study at large: Among the tumors, stages were T1-T3 N0M0 and sizes roughly 4.2 to 10 cm.

Production of TCR beta cDNA used roughly 480 ng total RNA together with a constant-region primer. Amplification in three nested multiplex PCR rounds with slightly modified ARM-PCR gave rise to TCR beta libraries. It was with TRBV1-TRBV30 forward primers and a C-beta reverse primer that the first two PCR rounds were run, at roughly 11 cycles each. TCRdb used MiXCR to reprocess the multiplex PCR reads, holding one entry per CDR3 protein. The sample shows about 64,000 distinct CDR3 sequences, about three quarters of them seen only once. A remark on this clonotype: Its antigen is unknown. Here the CDR3 omits its conserved ending phenylalanine or tryptophan, so a read error is the likely source.

Germline loops: CDR1 SGHAT, CDR2 FQNNGV. The CDR3 totals 17 residues. General study points: Relative to tumor region pairs, the tumor-adjacent and tumor-blood pairs showed overlap that was lower. Representation across all five tumor regions was limited to only about 7.5-24% of top clones.

Co-extraction yielded RNA and DNA from approximately 22-30 mg of unsorted bulk tissue. Cases comprised patients with primary liver carcinoma who received surgical resection. The chain employs TRBV11-2 and TRBJ2-1, with a weak D call TRBD2 (5 bases). The sequence derives from a man between 40 and 49 years old with primary liver carcinoma and hepatitis B virus infection. Sequenced material: liver tumor tissue from sampling region 4. The sample's subset: tumor region T4, right-lateral pole. CDR3 DNA: TGTGCCAGCAGCTTAGTCGATCTCTCTAGCTCCTATAATGAGCAGTTCTTA. Amino acids: CASSLVDLSSSYNEQFL.